This TCR beta chain was obtained from a study of spatial heterogeneity in lung cancer. In the library, each TCR cDNA molecule bore its own unique molecular identifier. TCRdb independently ran MiXCR on the 5' RACE reads; one entry per CDR3 protein. Of several thousand distinct CDR3 sequences listed, around 15% are singletons. Time point indicated: sample taken at primary tumor resection. Donors were around 70 untreated early-stage non-small cell lung cancer patients. Sequencing of whole RNA from tumor, nontumor lung or frozen PBMC involved no sorting. Sample: normal lung tissue next to the tumor, taken at surgery. This receptor was obtained from a male donor with early-stage non-small cell lung cancer.

The CDR3 DNA reads TGTGCCAGCACTCCCCCGACGACAGGGGTCAATCAGCCCCAGCATTTT. Translated: CASTPPTTGVNQPQHF. V usage is TRBV6-6 and J usage is TRBJ1-5; 8 nucleotides agree with TRBD1. The length of the CDR3 is 16 residues. Germline CDR1 MNHNY, CDR2 SVGAGI (reference sequence). With 7 bases clipped from V and 3 bases from J, the junction kept 11 bases outside the gene matches.